Sequencing of this T cell receptor beta chain was carried out in a study of cytomegalovirus exposure and HLA in healthy donors. The V gene end was trimmed by 5 bases and the J gene end by 1 base; junction bases not matched to a gene: 6. The CDR3 has 16 amino acids. CDR1 is SEHNR and CDR2 is FQNEAQ in the germline V gene (reference sequence). PCR primers comprised 60 Vbeta and 13 Jbeta primers. The data were produced by immunoSEQ multiplex PCR, yet TCRdb's version contains in-frame clones alone and is incomplete. Among under 200,000 clones, approximately 81% were seen once, and the ten largest hold 0.38%.

The receptor comes from a boy aged 2 to 10 in good health and CMV-seronegative. This chain connects TRBV7-9 to TRBJ2-7; TRBD2 matches 12 bases. Specimen: PBMCs. The DNA for the CDR3 is TGTGCCAGCAGCGACGCCGGGACTAGCGGGTCCTACGAGCAGTACTTC. Translated: CASSDAGTSGSYEQYF.